This TCR beta chain was obtained from a study of shared clonotypes between healthy human individuals. Across the whole study: Those who served as donors were a couple of women and three men between the ages of 18 and 49. Study results and caveats: Only blood samples were collected, and tissue repertoires likely differ.

Germline V gives CDR1 GTSNPN, CDR2 SVGIG (reference sequence). The CDR3 covers 14 residues. Trimming took 7 bases from V and 0 from J, leaving 16 bases between them. With respect to this clone: The antigen remains unidentified.

Unsorted PBMC samples were amplified in replicate PCRs containing 300 ng DNA, about 28,000 T cell genomes. Method: immunoSEQ multiplex PCR; TCRdb's copy keeps in-frame clones and lacks some. The repertoire holds roughly 490,000 clones, with about 80% as singletons. The sample was PBMCs. The clonotype comes from a woman in her forties in good health. Some clones in this sample may be carry-over from other donors' samples. The V and J genes are TRBV30 and TRBJ2-7; no clear D gene. DNA for the CDR3: TGTGCCTCGAAGAGAACCCGGAACTCCTACGAGCAGTACTTC. Protein sequence: CASKRTRNSYEQYF.